The rows below give T cell receptor beta chains drawn from one sample of a study of OX40 agonist ivuxolimab in advanced cancers. Libraries were prepared by immunoSEQ multiplex PCR; TCRdb keeps only in-frame clonotypes and omits some of them. Among about 76,000 clones listed, roughly 85% were seen once. Sequencing was performed on CD4+ or CD8+ T cells sorted from blood, taken in a trial of the OX40 agonist ivuxolimab. These receptors all stem from an adult with an advanced solid tumor such as melanoma, head and neck, liver or kidney cancer. Each CDR3 is given with its conserved first and last residue. A D gene is named only where the DNA matches it firmly. Some rows have no size entry. The others give once, few or many, or a class for an expanded clone.

CDR3nt | CDR3aa | v_gene | abundance | j_gene | d_gene
TGTGCCTGGAGTCTACTAGCGGGGGTCGGGGAGCTGTTTTTT | CAWSLLAGVGELFF | TRBV30 | few | TRBJ2-2 | TRBD2
TGCGCCAGCAGCCAGAACCCGGCAGGGGCCGGGTCACCCCTCCACTTT | CASSQNPAGAGSPLHF | TRBV5-1 | . | TRBJ1-6 | .
TGTGCCAGCAGCACTGGTAGGACCTACGAGCAGTACTTC | CASSTGRTYEQYF | TRBV6-5 | . | TRBJ2-7 | .
TGTGCCAGCAGTGCCCAGAGGAGAGGGAATGAAAAACTGTTTTTT | CASSAQRRGNEKLFF | TRBV28 | . | TRBJ1-4 | .
TGTGCCAGTAGTATGAGTGTGGGTAGCAATCAGCCCCAGCATTTT | CASSMSVGSNQPQHF | TRBV19 | . | TRBJ1-5 | .
TGTGCCAGCAGCTTATCACAGAGCACAGATACGCAGTATTTT | CASSLSQSTDTQYF | TRBV7-9 | . | TRBJ2-3 | .
TGTGCCAGCAGTGAACTGGGGGCCGAGAGCACTGAAGCTTTCTTT | CASSELGAESTEAFF | TRBV2 | . | TRBJ1-1 | .
TGCGCCAGCAGCCAAGCGGGGGGGCGGGGGACTGAAGCTTTCTTT | CASSQAGGRGTEAFF | TRBV4-1 | . | TRBJ1-1 | .
TGTGCCAGCAGCTTCTCCGGGCTAACTAATGAAAAACTGTTTTTT | CASSFSGLTNEKLFF | TRBV7-2 | . | TRBJ1-4 | .
TGTGCCAGCAGCCTTAGGAGCAATCAGCCCCAGCATTTT | CASSLRSNQPQHF | TRBV6-6 | once | TRBJ1-5 | .
TGTGCCAGCACCCTGGGACAGGAGCCTCGCGGCTACACCTTC | CASTLGQEPRGYTF | TRBV6-6 | . | TRBJ1-2 | TRBD1
TGCGCCAGCAGCCTTGGGGTGGGGTTAAGCTCCTACGAGCAGTACTTC | CASSLGVGLSSYEQYF | TRBV5-1 | . | TRBJ2-7 | .
TGTGCCAGTTCACGGGAGTTTAGCAATCAGCCCCAGCATTTT | CASSREFSNQPQHF | TRBV19 | . | TRBJ1-5 | .
TGTGCCAGCAGCATCGGGACAGGGCATCAGCCCCAGCATTTT | CASSIGTGHQPQHF | TRBV6-5 | . | TRBJ1-5 | TRBD1
TGTGCCAGCTCACCCAAGACAGGGGGTCGTATCGAAAAACTGTTTTTT | CASSPKTGGRIEKLFF | TRBV18 | . | TRBJ1-4 | TRBD1
TGTGCCAGCAGCTCGAACCCACAGGGGATAAACTCACCCCTCCACTTT | CASSSNPQGINSPLHF | TRBV7-3 | . | TRBJ1-6 | TRBD1
TGTGCCAGCAGTGAGCCGAACACTGAAGCTTTCTTT | CASSEPNTEAFF | TRBV19 | few | TRBJ1-1 | .
TGTGCCAGCAGTGAACTGCAGGGGTGGTCACCCCTCCACTTT | CASSELQGWSPLHF | TRBV2 | . | TRBJ1-6 | .
TGCGCCAGCAGCCAAGATTCCAGCTTAAGCACAGATACGCAGTATTTT | CASSQDSSLSTDTQYF | TRBV4-1 | . | TRBJ2-3 | .
TGTGCCAGTAGCTTGCGGGGGGGCGGGGAGACCCAGTACTTC | CASSLRGGGETQYF | TRBV19 | . | TRBJ2-5 | TRBD2
TGCGCCAGCAGCTTGGGACCTGCCGGGGGCACCGGGGAGCTGTTTTTT | CASSLGPAGGTGELFF | TRBV5-1 | . | TRBJ2-2 | .
TGCGCCAGCAGCGTACAGGGTGGGGCCTACGAGCAGTACTTC | CASSVQGGAYEQYF | TRBV4-3 | . | TRBJ2-7 | .
TGTGCCAGCAGCTCGGGGGCTAGCGGGGCGTTTTGGACAGATACGCAGTATTTT | CASSSGASGAFWTDTQYF | TRBV7-8 | . | TRBJ2-3 | TRBD2
TGTGCCAGCAGCCACCTGGGGGGCAGGGGACCACTGCACCCGTATTTT | CASSHLGGRGPLHPYF | TRBV7-9 | . | TRBJ2-3 | .
TGCGCCAGCAGCTTGAGCGGTAACGGGGCCAATGAGCAGTTCTTC | CASSLSGNGANEQFF | TRBV5-1 | . | TRBJ2-1 | .
TGCGCCAGCAGCCCGAGGGAGACCGGGGAGCTGTTTTTT | CASSPRETGELFF | TRBV5-1 | . | TRBJ2-2 | .
TGTGCCAGCAGTCTAAACAGGATTTTTCAGCCCCAGCATTTT | CASSLNRIFQPQHF | TRBV6-6 | . | TRBJ1-5 | .
TGTGCCAGCAGTTCGGACAGGGCCCTGAACACTGAAGCTTTCTTT | CASSSDRALNTEAFF | TRBV7-9 | few | TRBJ1-1 | TRBD1
TGTGCCAGCAGCTCAGGGCTTGACCCAAGCGGGGGGGCTGGGAATGAGCAGTTCTTC | CASSSGLDPSGGAGNEQFF | TRBV11-1 | . | TRBJ2-1 | TRBD2
TGTGCCAGCAGCTACGGTGGGGGACAGAATGAAAAACTGTTTTTT | CASSYGGGQNEKLFF | TRBV6-5 | once | TRBJ1-4 | TRBD1
TGTGCCAGCAGGTATTCACCCCTCCACTTT | CASRYSPLHF | TRBV6-4 | few | TRBJ1-6 | .
TGTGCCAGCAGCTTCAACTATGGCTACACCTTC | CASSFNYGYTF | TRBV7-2 | . | TRBJ1-2 | .
TGCAGCGTTGTACGGGATACGCAGTATTTT | CSVVRDTQYF | TRBV29-1 | once | TRBJ2-3 | .
TGTGCCAGCAGCAGAGGGACTAGCGTCCCCTACGAGCAGTACTTC | CASSRGTSVPYEQYF | TRBV5-5 | . | TRBJ2-7 | TRBD2
TGTGCCTGGAGTCCCCGTATGGGGCCCAGGGAGAGGAGAAAGAACTATGGCTACACCTTC | CAWSPRMGPRERRKNYGYTF | TRBV30 | . | TRBJ1-2 | .